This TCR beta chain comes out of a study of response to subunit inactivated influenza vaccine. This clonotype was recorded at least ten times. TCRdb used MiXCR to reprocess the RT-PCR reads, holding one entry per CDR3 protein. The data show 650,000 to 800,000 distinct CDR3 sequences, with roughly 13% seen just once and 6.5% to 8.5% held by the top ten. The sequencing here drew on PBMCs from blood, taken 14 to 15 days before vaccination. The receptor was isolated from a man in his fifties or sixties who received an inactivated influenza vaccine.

The CDR3 sequence: CASRPGGGRRRGSYNEQFF. As DNA, the CDR3 is TGTGCCAGCAGACCAGGGGGGGGGCGTCGCCGTGGCTCCTACAATGAGCAGTTCTTC. The J gene is TRBJ2-1, the V gene TRBV6-2 or TRBV6-3; tentatively, D is TRBD1 or TRBD2 (7 bases each). CDR3 length equals 19 residues. V lost 6 bases, J lost 0 bases, and 24 bases lay in between. In germline, CDR1 is MNHEY, CDR2 SVGEGT.